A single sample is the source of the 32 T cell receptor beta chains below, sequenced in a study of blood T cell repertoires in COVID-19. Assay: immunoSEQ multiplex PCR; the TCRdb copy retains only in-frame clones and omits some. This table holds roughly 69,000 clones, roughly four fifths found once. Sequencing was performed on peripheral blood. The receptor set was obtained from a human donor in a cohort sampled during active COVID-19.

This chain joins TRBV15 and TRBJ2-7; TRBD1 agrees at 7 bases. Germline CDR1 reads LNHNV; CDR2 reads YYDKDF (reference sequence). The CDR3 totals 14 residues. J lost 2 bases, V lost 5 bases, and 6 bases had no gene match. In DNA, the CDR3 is TGTGCCACCAGCTCCTACAGGGGAGCCTACGAGCAGTACTTC. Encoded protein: CATSSYRGAYEQYF.

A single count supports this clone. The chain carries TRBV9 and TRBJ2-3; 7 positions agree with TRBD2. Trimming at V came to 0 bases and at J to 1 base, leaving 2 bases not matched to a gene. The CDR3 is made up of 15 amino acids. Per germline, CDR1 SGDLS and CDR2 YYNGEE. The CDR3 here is CASSVARGGTDTQYF. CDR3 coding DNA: TGTGCCAGCAGCGTAGCCCGGGGGGGCACAGATACGCAGTATTTT.

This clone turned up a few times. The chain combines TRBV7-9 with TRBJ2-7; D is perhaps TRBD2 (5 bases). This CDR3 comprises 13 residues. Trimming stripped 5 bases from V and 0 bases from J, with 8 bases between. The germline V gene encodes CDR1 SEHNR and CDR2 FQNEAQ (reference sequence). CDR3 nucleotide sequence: TGTGCCAGCAGCCTAACTAGCTCCTACGAGCAGTACTTC. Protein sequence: CASSLTSSYEQYF.

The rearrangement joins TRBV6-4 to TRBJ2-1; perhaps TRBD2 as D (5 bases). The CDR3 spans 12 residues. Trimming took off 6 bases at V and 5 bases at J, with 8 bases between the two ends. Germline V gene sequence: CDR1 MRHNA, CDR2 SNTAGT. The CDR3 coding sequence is TGTGCCAGCAGCCCCGGGAACAATGAGCAGTTCTTC. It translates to CASSPGNNEQFF.

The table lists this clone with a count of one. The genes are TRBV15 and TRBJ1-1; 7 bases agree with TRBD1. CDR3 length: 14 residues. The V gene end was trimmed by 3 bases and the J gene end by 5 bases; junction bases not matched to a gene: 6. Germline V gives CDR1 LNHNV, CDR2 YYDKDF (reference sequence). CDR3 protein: CATSSDRAGTEAFF. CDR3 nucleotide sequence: TGTGCCACCAGCAGCGACAGGGCGGGGACTGAAGCTTTCTTT.

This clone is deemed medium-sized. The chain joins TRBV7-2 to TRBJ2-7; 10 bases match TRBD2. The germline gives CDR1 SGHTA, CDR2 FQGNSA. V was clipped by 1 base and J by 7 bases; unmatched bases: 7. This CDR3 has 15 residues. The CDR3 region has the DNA TGTGCCAGCAGCTTAGAGAGCGGGGGGGCAGGAGAGCAGTACTTC. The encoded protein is CASSLESGGAGEQYF.

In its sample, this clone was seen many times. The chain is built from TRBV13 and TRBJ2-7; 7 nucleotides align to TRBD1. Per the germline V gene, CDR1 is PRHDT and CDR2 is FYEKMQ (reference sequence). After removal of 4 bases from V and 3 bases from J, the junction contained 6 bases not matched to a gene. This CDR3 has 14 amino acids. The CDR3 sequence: CASSSQGQVYEQYF. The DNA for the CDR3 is TGTGCCAGCAGCTCTCAAGGACAGGTCTACGAGCAGTACTTC.

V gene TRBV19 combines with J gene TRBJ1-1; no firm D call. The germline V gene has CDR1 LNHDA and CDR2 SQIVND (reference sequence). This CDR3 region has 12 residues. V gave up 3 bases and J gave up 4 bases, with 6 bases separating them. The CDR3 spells CASSIPSTEAFF. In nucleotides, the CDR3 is TGTGCCAGTAGTATCCCCAGCACTGAAGCTTTCTTT.

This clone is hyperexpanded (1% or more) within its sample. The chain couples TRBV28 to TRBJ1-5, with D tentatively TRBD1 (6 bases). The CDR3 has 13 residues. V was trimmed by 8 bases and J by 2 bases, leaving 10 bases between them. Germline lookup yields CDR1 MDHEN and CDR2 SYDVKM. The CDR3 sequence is CASQNRGNQPQHF. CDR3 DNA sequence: TGTGCCAGCCAAAACAGGGGCAATCAGCCCCAGCATTTT.

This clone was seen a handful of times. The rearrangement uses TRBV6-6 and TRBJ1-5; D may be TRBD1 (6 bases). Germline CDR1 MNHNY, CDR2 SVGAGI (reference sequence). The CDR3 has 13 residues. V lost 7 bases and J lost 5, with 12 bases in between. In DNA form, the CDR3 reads TGTGCCAGCACCCTCACAGGGTATCAGCCCCAGCATTTT. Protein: CASTLTGYQPQHF.

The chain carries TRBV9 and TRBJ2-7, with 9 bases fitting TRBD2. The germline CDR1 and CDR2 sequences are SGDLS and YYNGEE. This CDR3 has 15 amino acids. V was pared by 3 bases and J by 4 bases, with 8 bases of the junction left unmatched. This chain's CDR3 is CASSASGTSGYEQYF. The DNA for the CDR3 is TGTGCCAGCAGCGCCAGTGGCACTAGCGGGTACGAGCAGTACTTC.

The CDR3 DNA is TGTGCCAGCAGCACCGAGACAGGGCCCTACGAGCAGTACTTC. It yields the protein CASSTETGPYEQYF. V usage is TRBV5-6 and J usage is TRBJ2-7; 7 bases fit TRBD1. The ends lost 4 bases at V and 2 bases at J; junction bases unmatched: 6. Germline CDR1 reads SGHDT; CDR2 reads YYEEEE. The CDR3 loop spans 14 amino acids. Combining the CDR3 with reference TRBV5-6 and TRBJ2-7 gives the whole variable domain DAGVTQSPTHLIKTRGQQVTLRCSPKSGHDTVSWYQQALGQGPQFIFQYYEEEERQRGNFPDRFSGHQFPNYSSELNVNALLLGDSALYLCASSTETGPYEQYFGPGTRLTVT.

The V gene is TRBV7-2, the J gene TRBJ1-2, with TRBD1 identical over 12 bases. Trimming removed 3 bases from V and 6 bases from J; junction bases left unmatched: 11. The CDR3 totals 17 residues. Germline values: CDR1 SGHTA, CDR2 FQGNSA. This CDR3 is CASSFLNPGQGADGYTF. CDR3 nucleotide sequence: TGTGCCAGCAGCTTCCTAAATCCGGGACAGGGGGCTGATGGCTACACCTTC. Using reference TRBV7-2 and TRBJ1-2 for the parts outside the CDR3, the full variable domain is GAGVSQSPSNKVTEKGKDVELRCDPISGHTALYWYRQSLGQGLEFLIYFQGNSAPDKSGLPSDRFSAERTGGSVSTLTIQRTQQEDSAVYLCASSFLNPGQGADGYTFGSGTRLTVV.

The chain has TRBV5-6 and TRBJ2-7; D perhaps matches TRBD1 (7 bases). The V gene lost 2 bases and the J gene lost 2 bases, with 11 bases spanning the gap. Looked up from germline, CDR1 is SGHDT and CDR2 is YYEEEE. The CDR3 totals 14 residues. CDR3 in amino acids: CASSFGRGAYEQYF. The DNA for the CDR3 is TGTGCCAGCAGCTTCGGCAGGGGGGCCTACGAGCAGTACTTC.

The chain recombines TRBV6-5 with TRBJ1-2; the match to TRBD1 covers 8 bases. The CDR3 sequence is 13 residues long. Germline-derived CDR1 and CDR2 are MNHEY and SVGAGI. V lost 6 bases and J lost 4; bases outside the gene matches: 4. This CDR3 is CASRSGGGYGYTF. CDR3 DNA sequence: TGTGCCAGCAGGTCAGGGGGCGGCTATGGCTACACCTTC.

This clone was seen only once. The CDR3 spells CASSQGGADNEQFF. The CDR3 DNA reads TGTGCCAGCAGCCAAGGGGGGGCTGACAATGAGCAGTTCTTC. The chain has TRBV7-9 and TRBJ2-1, with D perhaps TRBD2 (7 bases). Germline assignment: CDR1 SEHNR and CDR2 FQNEAQ (reference sequence). CDR3 length: 14 residues. V gave up 5 bases and J gave up 5 bases, with 13 bases separating them.

The chain's CDR3 is CASSYRGRAYGYTF. The DNA for the CDR3 is TGTGCCAGCAGTTACCGGGGGAGGGCCTATGGCTACACCTTC. The chain uses TRBV6-2 or TRBV6-3 and TRBJ1-2; TRBD1 might be the D (5 bases). This CDR3 comprises 14 residues. With 2 bases removed from V and 4 bases from J, the gap between germline ends came to 11 bases. The germline CDR1 and CDR2 sequences are MNHEY and SVGEGT.

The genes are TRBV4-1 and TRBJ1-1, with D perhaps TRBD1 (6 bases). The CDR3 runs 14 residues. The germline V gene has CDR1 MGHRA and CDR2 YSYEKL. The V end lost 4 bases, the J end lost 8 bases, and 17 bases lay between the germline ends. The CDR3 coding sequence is TGCGCCAGCAGCCGGACCACGGGACAAACAGAAGCTTTCTTT. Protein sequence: CASSRTTGQTEAFF.

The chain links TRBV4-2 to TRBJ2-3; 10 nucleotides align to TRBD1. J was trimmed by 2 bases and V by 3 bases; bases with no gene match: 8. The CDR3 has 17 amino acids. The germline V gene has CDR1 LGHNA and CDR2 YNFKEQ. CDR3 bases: TGTGCCAGCAGCCATCTTTCCGGGACAGGGGCCACAGATACGCAGTATTTT. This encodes CASSHLSGTGATDTQYF.

DNA of the CDR3: TGTGCCAGTAGTATAGTTGGGGGCAAAGAGACCCAGTACTTC. Protein sequence: CASSIVGGKETQYF. The chain recombines TRBV19 with TRBJ2-5, with D perhaps matching TRBD1 (6 bases). The V end lost 1 base, the J end lost 3 bases, and 9 bases lay between the germline ends. The germline gives CDR1 LNHDA, CDR2 SQIVND (reference sequence). CDR3 length equals 14 residues. Full variable domain (rest looked up from reference TRBV19 and TRBJ2-5): DGGITQSPKYLFRKEGQNVTLSCEQNLNHDAMYWYRQDPGQGLRLIYYSQIVNDFQKGDIAEGYSVSREKKESFPLTVTSAQKNPTAFYLCASSIVGGKETQYFGPGTRLLVL.

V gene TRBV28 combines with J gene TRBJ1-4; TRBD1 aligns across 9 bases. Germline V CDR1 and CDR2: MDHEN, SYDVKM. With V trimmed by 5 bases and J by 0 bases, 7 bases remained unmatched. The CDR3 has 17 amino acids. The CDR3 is CASSDIQGAATNEKLFF. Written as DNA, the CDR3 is TGTGCCAGCAGTGACATACAGGGGGCAGCAACTAATGAAAAACTGTTTTTT.

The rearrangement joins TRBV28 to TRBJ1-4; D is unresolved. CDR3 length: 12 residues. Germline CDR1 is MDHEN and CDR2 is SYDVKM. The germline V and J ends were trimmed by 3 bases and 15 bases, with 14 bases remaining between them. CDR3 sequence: CASSLVPTQVFF. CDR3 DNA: TGTGCCAGCAGTTTGGTCCCGACCCAGGTGTTTTTT.

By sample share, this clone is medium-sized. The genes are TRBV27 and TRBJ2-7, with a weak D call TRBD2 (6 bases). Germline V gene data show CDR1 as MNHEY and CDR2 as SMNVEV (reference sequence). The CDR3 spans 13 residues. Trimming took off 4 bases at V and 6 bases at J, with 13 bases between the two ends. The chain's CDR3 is CASSSLGSGEQYF. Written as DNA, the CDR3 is TGTGCCAGCAGTTCCCTGGGTAGCGGCGAGCAGTACTTC.

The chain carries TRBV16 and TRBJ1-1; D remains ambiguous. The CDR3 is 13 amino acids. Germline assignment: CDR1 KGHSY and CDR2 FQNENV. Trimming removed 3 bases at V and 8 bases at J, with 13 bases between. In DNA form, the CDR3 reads TGTGCCAGCAGCCACTTTACACGGAGGGAAGCTTTCTTT. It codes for CASSHFTRREAFF.

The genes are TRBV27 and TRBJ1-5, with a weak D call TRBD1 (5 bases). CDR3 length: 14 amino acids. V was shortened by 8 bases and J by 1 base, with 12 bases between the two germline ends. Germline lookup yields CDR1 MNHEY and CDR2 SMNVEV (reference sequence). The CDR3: CASLPQASNQPQHF. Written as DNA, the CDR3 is TGTGCCAGCCTACCACAGGCAAGCAATCAGCCCCAGCATTTT.

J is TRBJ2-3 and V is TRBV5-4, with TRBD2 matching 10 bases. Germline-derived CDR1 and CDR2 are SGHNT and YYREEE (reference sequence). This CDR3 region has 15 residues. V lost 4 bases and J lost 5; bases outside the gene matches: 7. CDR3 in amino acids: CASSISSGGVDTQYF. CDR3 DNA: TGTGCCAGCAGCATCTCTAGCGGGGGAGTAGATACGCAGTATTTT. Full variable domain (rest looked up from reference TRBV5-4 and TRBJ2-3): ETGVTQSPTHLIKTRGQQVTLRCSSQSGHNTVSWYQQALGQGPQFIFQYYREEENGRGNFPPRFSGLQFPNYSSELNVNALELDDSALYLCASSISSGGVDTQYFGPGTRLTVL.

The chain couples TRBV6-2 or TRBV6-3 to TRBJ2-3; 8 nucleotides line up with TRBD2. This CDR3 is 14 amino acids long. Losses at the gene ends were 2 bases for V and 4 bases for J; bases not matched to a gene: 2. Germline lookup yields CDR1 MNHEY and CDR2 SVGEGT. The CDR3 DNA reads TGTGCCAGCAGTTACGGACTAGCCGCAGATACGCAGTATTTT. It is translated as CASSYGLAADTQYF.

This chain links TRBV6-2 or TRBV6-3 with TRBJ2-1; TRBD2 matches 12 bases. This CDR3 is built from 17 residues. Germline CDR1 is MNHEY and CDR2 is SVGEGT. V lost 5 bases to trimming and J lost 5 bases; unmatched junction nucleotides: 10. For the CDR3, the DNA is TGTGCCAGCAGTAATATCCGGACTAGCGGGAAAAACAATGAGCAGTTCTTC. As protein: CASSNIRTSGKNNEQFF.

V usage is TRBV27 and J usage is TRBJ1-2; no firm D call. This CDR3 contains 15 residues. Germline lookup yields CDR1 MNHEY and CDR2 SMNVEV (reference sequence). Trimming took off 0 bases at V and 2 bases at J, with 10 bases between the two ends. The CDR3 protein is CASSLSSWLNYGYTF. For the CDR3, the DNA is TGTGCCAGCAGTTTATCATCCTGGCTGAACTATGGCTACACCTTC.

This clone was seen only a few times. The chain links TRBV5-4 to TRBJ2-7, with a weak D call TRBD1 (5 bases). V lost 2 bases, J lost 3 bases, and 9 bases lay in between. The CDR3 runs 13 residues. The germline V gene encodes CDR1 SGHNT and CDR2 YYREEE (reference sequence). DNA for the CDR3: TGTGCCAGCAGCTTTAGACAGAACTACGAGCAGTACTTC. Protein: CASSFRQNYEQYF.

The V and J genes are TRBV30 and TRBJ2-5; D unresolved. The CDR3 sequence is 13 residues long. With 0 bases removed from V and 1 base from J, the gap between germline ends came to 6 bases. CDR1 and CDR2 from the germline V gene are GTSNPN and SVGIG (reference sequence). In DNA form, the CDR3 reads TGTGCCTGGAGTGTAACAAGCCAAGAGACCCAGTACTTC. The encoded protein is CAWSVTSQETQYF. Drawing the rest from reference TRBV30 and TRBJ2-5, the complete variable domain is SQTIHQWPATLVQPVGSPLSLECTVEGTSNPNLYWYRQAAGRGLQLLFYSVGIGQISSEVPQNLSASRPQDRQFILSSKKLLLSDSGFYLCAWSVTSQETQYFGPGTRLLVL.

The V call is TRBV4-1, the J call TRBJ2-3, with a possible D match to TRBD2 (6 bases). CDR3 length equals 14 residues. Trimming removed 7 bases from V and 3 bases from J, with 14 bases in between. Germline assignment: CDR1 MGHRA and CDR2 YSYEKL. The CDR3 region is CASKVAGQTDTQYF. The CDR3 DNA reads TGCGCCAGCAAGGTTGCGGGGCAGACAGATACGCAGTATTTT.